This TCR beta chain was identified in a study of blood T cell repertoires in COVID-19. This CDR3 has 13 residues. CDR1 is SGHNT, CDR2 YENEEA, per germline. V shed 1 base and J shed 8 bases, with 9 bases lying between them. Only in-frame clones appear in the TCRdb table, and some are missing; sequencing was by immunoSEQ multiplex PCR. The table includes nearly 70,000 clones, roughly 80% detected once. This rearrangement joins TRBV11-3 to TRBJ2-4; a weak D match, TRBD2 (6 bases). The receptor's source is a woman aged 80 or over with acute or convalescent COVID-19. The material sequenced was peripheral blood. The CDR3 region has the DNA TGTGCCAGCAGCTTAGGAGGCGGGGACATTCAGTACTTC. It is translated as CASSLGGGDIQYF.